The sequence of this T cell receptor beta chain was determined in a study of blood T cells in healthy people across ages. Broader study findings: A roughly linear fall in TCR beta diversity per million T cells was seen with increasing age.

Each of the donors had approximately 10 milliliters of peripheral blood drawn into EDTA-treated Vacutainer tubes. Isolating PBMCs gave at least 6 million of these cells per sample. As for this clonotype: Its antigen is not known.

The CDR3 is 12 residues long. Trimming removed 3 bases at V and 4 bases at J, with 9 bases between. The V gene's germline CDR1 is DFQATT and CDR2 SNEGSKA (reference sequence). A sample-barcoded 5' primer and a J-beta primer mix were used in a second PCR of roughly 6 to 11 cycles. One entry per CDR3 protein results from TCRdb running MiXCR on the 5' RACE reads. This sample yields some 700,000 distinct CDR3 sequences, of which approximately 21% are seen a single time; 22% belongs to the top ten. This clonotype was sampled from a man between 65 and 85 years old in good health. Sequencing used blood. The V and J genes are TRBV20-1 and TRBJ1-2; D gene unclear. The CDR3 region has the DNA TGCAGTGCTAGCCCAGCAACCTATGGCTACACCTTC. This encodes CSASPATYGYTF.